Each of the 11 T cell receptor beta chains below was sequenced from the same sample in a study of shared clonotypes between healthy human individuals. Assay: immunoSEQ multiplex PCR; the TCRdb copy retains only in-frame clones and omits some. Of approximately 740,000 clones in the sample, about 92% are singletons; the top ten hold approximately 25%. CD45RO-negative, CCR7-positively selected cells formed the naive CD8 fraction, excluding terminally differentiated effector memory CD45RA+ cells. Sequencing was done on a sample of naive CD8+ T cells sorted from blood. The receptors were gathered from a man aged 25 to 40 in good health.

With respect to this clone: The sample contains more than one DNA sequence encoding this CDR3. CDR3 sequence (DNA): TGTGCCAGCAGCTCGGGACTAGCGGAGTCCTACGAGCAGTACTTC. It yields the protein CASSSGLAESYEQYF. The chain combines TRBV5-6 with TRBJ2-7, with 11 bases that match TRBD2. The V segment lost 3 bases and the J segment 1 base; nucleotides outside the gene matches: 3. Per the germline V gene, CDR1 is SGHDT and CDR2 is YYEEEE. CDR3 length: 15 residues.

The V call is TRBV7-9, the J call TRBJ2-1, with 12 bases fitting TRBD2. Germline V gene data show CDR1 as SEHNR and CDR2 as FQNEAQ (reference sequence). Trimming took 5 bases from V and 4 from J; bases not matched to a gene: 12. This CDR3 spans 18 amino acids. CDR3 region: CASSLPFSLAGGYNEQFF. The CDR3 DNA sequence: TGTGCCAGCAGCCTCCCGTTCTCGCTAGCGGGAGGGTACAATGAGCAGTTCTTC.

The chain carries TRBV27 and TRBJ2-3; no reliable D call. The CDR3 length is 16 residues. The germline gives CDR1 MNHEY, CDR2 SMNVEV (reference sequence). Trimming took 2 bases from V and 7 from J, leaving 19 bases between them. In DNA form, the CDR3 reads TGTGCCAGCAGTTTAACTAAGGTCTCGGGCCCCCATACGCAGTATTTT. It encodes CASSLTKVSGPHTQYF.

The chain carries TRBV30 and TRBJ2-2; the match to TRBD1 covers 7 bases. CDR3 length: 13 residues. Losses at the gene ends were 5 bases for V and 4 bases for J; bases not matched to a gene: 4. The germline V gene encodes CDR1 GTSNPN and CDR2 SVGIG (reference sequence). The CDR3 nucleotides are TGTGCCTGGGTGGACAGGCGCACCGGGGAGCTGTTTTTT. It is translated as CAWVDRRTGELFF.

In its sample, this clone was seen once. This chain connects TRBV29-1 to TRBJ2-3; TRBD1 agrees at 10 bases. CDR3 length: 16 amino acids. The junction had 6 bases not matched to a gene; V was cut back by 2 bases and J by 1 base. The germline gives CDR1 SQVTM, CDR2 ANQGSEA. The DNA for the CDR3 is TGCAGCGTTGAAAGATGGACAGGGGGGGGCACAGATACGCAGTATTTT. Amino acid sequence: CSVERWTGGGTDTQYF.

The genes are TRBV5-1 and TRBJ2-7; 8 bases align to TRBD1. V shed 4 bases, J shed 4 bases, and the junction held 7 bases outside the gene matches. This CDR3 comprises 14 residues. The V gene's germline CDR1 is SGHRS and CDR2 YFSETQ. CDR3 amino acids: CASSPAGGRYEQYF. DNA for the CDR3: TGCGCCAGCAGCCCTGCAGGGGGCAGGTACGAGCAGTACTTC.

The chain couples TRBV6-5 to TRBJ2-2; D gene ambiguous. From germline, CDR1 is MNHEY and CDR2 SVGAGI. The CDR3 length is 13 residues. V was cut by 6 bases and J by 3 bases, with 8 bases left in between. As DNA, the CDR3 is TGTGCCAGCAGGAGGAGAGACACCGGGGAGCTGTTTTTT. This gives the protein CASRRRDTGELFF.

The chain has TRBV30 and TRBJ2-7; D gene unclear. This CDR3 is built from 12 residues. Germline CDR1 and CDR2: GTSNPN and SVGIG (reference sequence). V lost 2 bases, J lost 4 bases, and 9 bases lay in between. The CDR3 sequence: CAWSRTVYEQYF. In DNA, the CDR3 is TGTGCCTGGAGTCGGACGGTATACGAGCAGTACTTC. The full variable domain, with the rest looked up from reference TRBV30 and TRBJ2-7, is SQTIHQWPATLVQPVGSPLSLECTVEGTSNPNLYWYRQAAGRGLQLLFYSVGIGQISSEVPQNLSASRPQDRQFILSSKKLLLSDSGFYLCAWSRTVYEQYFGPGTRLTVT.

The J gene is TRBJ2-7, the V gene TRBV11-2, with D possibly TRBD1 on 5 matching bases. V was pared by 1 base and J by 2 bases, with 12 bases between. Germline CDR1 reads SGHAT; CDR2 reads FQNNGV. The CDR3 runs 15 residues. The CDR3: CASSLVDTRAYEQYF. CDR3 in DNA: TGTGCCAGCAGCTTAGTGGACACCCGAGCCTACGAGCAGTACTTC.

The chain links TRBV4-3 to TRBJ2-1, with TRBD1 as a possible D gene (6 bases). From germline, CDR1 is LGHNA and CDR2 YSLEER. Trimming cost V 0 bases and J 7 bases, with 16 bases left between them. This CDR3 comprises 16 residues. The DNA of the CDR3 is TGCGCCAGCAGCCAAGATTCCGGGACAACGGGGAATGAGCAGTTCTTC. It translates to CASSQDSGTTGNEQFF.

The CDR3 sequence: CASSLFGGRVNTEAFF. The CDR3 DNA reads TGTGCCAGCAGCTTATTCGGAGGACGCGTAAACACTGAAGCTTTCTTT. The chain employs TRBV7-6 and TRBJ1-1; no definite D call. CDR3 length equals 16 residues. Germline values: CDR1 SGHVS, CDR2 FNYEAQ. The V gene lost 2 bases and the J gene lost 2 bases, with 15 bases spanning the gap. The whole variable domain, remainder taken from reference TRBV7-6 and TRBJ1-1, is GAGVSQSPRYKVTKRGQDVALRCDPISGHVSLYWYRQALGQGPEFLTYFNYEAQQDKSGLPNDRFSAERPEGSISTLTIQRTEQRDSAMYRCASSLFGGRVNTEAFFGQGTRLTVV.